This T cell receptor (beta chain) was sequenced in a study of cytomegalovirus exposure and HLA in healthy donors (dated by TCRdb to between 2016 and 2019). Turning to the overall study: An earlier analysis of roughly 570 of the donors reported about 280 Gb of sequence data and 117 million unique TCR beta sequences obtained from roughly 170 million T cells. In a later genetic analysis, genome-wide SNP genotypes for 398 of the 666 donors were used, and that subset was treated as a discovery cohort. HLA typing included class I and class II loci at four-digit resolution. The study combined high-throughput TCR immunosequencing, statistical association of individual TCRs with disease status, and machine learning to predict cytomegalovirus infection status. Because of strong linkage in the cohort, 5 or 6 DR-DQ haplotypes were treated as single units for association and clustering. On average, roughly 200,000 unique TCR beta nucleotide sequences were sequenced per donor among more than 350 genotyped donors of the cohort, with 15% to 20% of those sequences being non-productive. Typing coverage differed by locus: A, B, C, DRB1 and DQB1 were typed in about 620-630 donors, DQA1 in 500 to 550, DPA1 in 600 to 610, and DPB1 in about 450. To decide whether each TCR beta V gene segment behaved as functional or pseudogenic, an earlier analysis of fewer than 750 of the donors relied on high-throughput TCR beta sequencing. The later analysis used no new phenotypic data to find candidate immune exposures, relying instead on TCR beta sequences and their occurrence across donors. Besides the first cohort of 666 subjects, a separate validation cohort made up of about 120 different subjects was used. The study aimed to test whether signatures of past pathogen exposure could be identified by cataloging public T cell receptors. A later analysis re-analyzed previously published TCR beta repertoires from approximately 670 donors and added high-resolution HLA genotyping to study TCR occurrence patterns. All discovery cohort repertoires had been generated using a single sequencing platform. Of the approximately 400 genotyped donors, roughly 80% fell in the genetic ancestry cluster associated with self-reported Caucasian donors. Donor age, sex, ethnicity and CMV serostatus were collected together with the repertoire data. An early release that covered approximately 600 HLA-typed donors contained approximately 290 gigabases of sequencing data and tens of millions of unique TCR sequences. Using immunosequencing, the study profiled T cell repertoires from fewer than 850 subjects and related those repertoires to cytomegalovirus serostatus.

With respect to this clone: It has no known antigen specificity. An end of the junction does not agree with germline; a read error may underlie this.

Overall results and qualifications from the work: In vitro tests confirmed that a few of the cytomegalovirus-associated TCR beta chains recognize cytomegalovirus antigens. Linkage disequilibrium might explain the correlated functional status among segregating V segments, but an unknown experimental factor could not be excluded. In a later analysis, over 15,000 TCR beta sequences were associated with specific HLA alleles at a false discovery rate of 0.05. V-gene and J-gene trimming of TCR beta chains was associated with a missense DCLRE1C variant in a later genetic analysis, and the association was replicated in an independent cohort. The classifier was reported to diagnose cytomegalovirus status with high specificity and sensitivity in both the original and validation cohorts. A later analysis found that most CMV-associated TCR beta chains appeared HLA-restricted, with HLA associations seemingly driven largely by CMV exposure. When HLA alleles, especially DR and DQ, strongly co-occurred, attributing TCR associations to individual alleles was difficult. Immune exposure information for the cohort was limited to CMV serostatus. The study listed 150 to 200 TCR beta chains as associated with cytomegalovirus. In a later analysis, HLA-associated TCR beta chains were found to be more clonally expanded and to have lower generation probabilities than equally common non-associated chains. In a later analysis, several top co-occurrence clusters were reported to appear linked to parvovirus B19, influenza, CMV and Epstein-Barr virus. Because HLA typing was unavailable for some donors at each locus, only the typed subset was used in association tests. Because counts were too low, fewer than 20 rarely observed V segments, including chromosome 9 orphons, were excluded from the earlier analysis of around 590 of the donors. An earlier analysis of some 560 of the donors showed that most TCR beta V segments appeared in productive rearrangements either about 90% or about 30% of the time, which broadly matched IMGT annotations. This cohort had only TCR beta chains sequenced, and the lack of alpha or paired-chain data limited which features could be detected. A further reported finding was that TCR beta sequences accurately predicted the HLA-A and HLA-B alleles for most subjects in the first cohort. Compared with the roughly 670-donor mean, donors in an Asian-associated ancestry cluster had fewer N-insertions in productive TCRs, according to a later genetic analysis. According to a later analysis, TCR association rates differed among HLA loci, with DRB1 alleles showing the most associated TCRs and HLA-C alleles showing the fewest. Across donors, most TCR sequences were observed very rarely, whereas some public TCRs were present in many individuals. A cluster of highly shared sequence variants was judged likely to represent a technical artifact of the sequencing pipeline. The authors suggested that the approach could potentially be generalized to other disease states and immunological phenotypes. Roughly uniform sequencing depth across donors was assumed in presence/absence analyses, although this assumption may not hold.

Library preparation employed the immunoSEQ multiplex PCR assay. The multiplex PCR relied on a mix of 60 forward primers for TCR Vbeta segments and 13 reverse primers for TCR Jbeta segments. A multiplex PCR assay on genomic DNA amplified the CDR3 region of rearranged TCR beta genes. The Illumina HiSeq System was used to sequence the amplified TCR beta libraries as 87-base-pair reads. On the authors' methods: A later analysis tallied tens of millions of unique TCR beta chains across the 666 repertoires, and some 10 million of those chains were shared by two or more donors. To remove PCR and sequencing errors, raw reads were error-corrected and collapsed into unique sequences using a nearest-neighbor algorithm that merged closely related sequences. Alignment of CDR3 sequences to IMGT reference sequences was used to assign V, D and J gene segments. For a sequence to be retained, a match of at least six nucleotides to both a V gene segment and a J gene segment was required. Rearrangements were classified as productive when the CDR3 lacked stop codons and remained in frame with V and J, and all other rearrangements were classified as non-productive. CDR3 was defined by IMGT convention, running from the second conserved V-encoded cysteine to the conserved J-encoded phenylalanine. Sequences without an unambiguous match to a single V gene segment were excluded from the earlier analysis of approximately 600 of the donors. An earlier analysis of 500 to 600 of the donors classified V segments as functional when productive rearrangements were above 56.7% and as segregating when the standard deviation between donors was above 5%. A statistical classification framework was developed to diagnose cytomegalovirus status using the catalog of TCR beta chain sequences. A later analysis assigned V and J genes by comparing TCR nucleotide sequences with IMGT/GENE-DB human TR gene sequences. Using the TCRdist pipeline, a later analysis assigned CDR3 sequences along with most-parsimonious VDJ recombination scenarios. In a later analysis, each TCR beta chain was defined by its CDR3 amino acid sequence together with its V-gene family, and reads lacking a unique V-gene family were excluded. To address suspected cross-contamination and a sequencing artifact, a later analysis removed around 600 highly shared, low-generation-probability nucleotide sequences. In a later analysis, a clonal expansion index for each public chain was calculated from normalized within-repertoire ranks of inferred template counts. A later analysis computed generation probabilities with a VDJ recombination model fitted to out-of-frame rearrangements, and checked the results against IGoR. In a later analysis, TCR-TCR, TCR-HLA and TCR-CMV co-occurrence was scored with hypergeometric tests, and a repertoire-size bias correction was applied to TCR pairs. A later analysis estimated false discovery rates by permuting HLA or CMV assignments 20 times. In a later analysis, co-occurring TCRs were grouped using DBSCAN, and TCRdist sequence similarity was added for clustering within HLA-allele-positive subsets. Co-occurrence clustering excluded repertoires with fewer than 30,000 or more than 120,000 public chains, plus five with anomalous nucleotide sharing. Drawn from immuneACCESS, this table holds only the in-frame rearrangements with V and J called that TCRdb kept. Clones are partly lost; checked studies trace under half to an unresolved V gene and leave the rest unexplained. V, J and clone size are taken as reported in that table, and D and trimming were inferred from the DNA itself. For this sample the table gives about 180,000 clones, of which approximately 80% were detected only once. In total, the top ten clones hold 2.4% of the sample.

In total, just over 650 healthy bone marrow donors made up the cohort. At the time of sampling, all cohort members were nominally healthy, though unrecorded immune exposures were likely present. The donor was CMV seronegative and was included in the group of a few hundred seronegative cohort members. A peripheral blood sample was provided by each donor, and peripheral blood mononuclear cells were used for TCR beta sequencing. Genomic DNA was extracted from the blood cell samples with the Qiagen DNeasy Blood Extraction Kit. The specimen sequenced was PBMCs. The TCR sequence derives from a male donor in good health and CMV-seronegative.

At the DNA level, the sequence is TGTGCCAGCAGAGACAGCAATAAGCAGTTCTTC. It codes for CASRDSNKQFF. The V gene is TRBV28 and the J gene is TRBJ2-1, with TRBD1 tentatively as D gene (5 bases match). The CDR3, cysteine through phenylalanine, is 11 amino acids long. The read is trimmed to its CDR3 DNA, 33 bases read in frame from base 1. The germline V gene sets CDR1 to MDHEN and CDR2 to SYDVKM. Here the CDR3 is joined to the reference TRBV28 and TRBJ2-1 genes, and the full variable domain is: DVKVTQSSRYLVKRTGEKVFLECVQDMDHENMFWYRQDPGLGLRLIYFSYDVKMKEKGDIPEGYSVSREKKERFSLILESASTNQTSMYLCASRDSNKQFFGPGTRLTVL.